One sample yielded the 15 T cell receptor beta chains listed below, sequenced in a study of CD8+ T cells in alopecia areata. Reverse transcription of extracted RNA yielded cDNA, which provided the sequencing template. Sequencing was performed with immunoSEQ multiplex PCR; in TCRdb, only in-frame clones are kept and a portion is missing. Here the sample spans around 190,000 clones, roughly three fifths being singletons. The specimen was CD8+ T cells sorted from blood. These receptors originate from a human donor in good health.

The CDR3 spells CASSPEQGGNSPLHF. Here the CDR3 DNA reads TGTGCCAGCAGCCCCGAACAGGGTGGAAATTCACCCCTCCACTTT. The chain uses TRBV7-6 and TRBJ1-6; tentative D call: TRBD1 (6 bases). This CDR3 comprises 15 residues. V was clipped by 5 bases and J by 7 bases, with 15 bases between them. Germline CDR1 reads SGHVS; CDR2 reads FNYEAQ.

This clone came up a few times. This specimen includes other DNA sequences encoding the same CDR3. The chain carries TRBV9 and TRBJ2-5; no firm D call. The CDR3 has 11 residues. The ends were cut back, 2 bases at V and 5 bases at J, with 4 bases in the middle. Germline-derived CDR1 and CDR2 are SGDLS and YYNGEE. The CDR3 sequence: CASSVDETQYF. CDR3 coding DNA: TGTGCCAGCAGCGTGGATGAGACCCAGTACTTC.

As regards this clone: Its ends do not fully match the called genes, so a read error is possible. V usage is TRBV5-4 and J usage is TRBJ1-2; perhaps TRBD1 as D (5 bases). The CDR3 extends over 15 amino acids. Germline V gives CDR1 SGHNT, CDR2 YYREEE (reference sequence). The CDR3 region has the DNA TGCGCCAGCAGCCCAGCAGGGAATCGGGACTATGGCTACACCTTC. Its translation: CASSPAGNRDYGYTF.

The CDR3 sequence is CASSRLGGYEQYF. The CDR3 bases are TGTGCCAGCAGCCGTCTAGGGGGGTACGAGCAGTACTTC. The chain carries TRBV6-5 and TRBJ2-7, with D perhaps being TRBD1 or TRBD2 (6 bases each). The CDR3 has 13 residues. CDR1 and CDR2 from the germline V gene are MNHEY and SVGAGI. V was clipped by 6 bases and J by 4 bases, with 13 bases between them.

This chain connects TRBV29-1 to TRBJ2-7; 8 nucleotides agree with TRBD1. Germline values: CDR1 SQVTM, CDR2 ANQGSEA. V lost 7 bases, J lost 5 bases, and 10 bases stayed unmatched. The length of the CDR3 is 13 residues. CDR3 sequence: CSGRTGTGNEQYF. CDR3 coding DNA: TGCAGCGGAAGGACAGGGACAGGCAACGAGCAGTACTTC.

V is TRBV5-1 and J is TRBJ1-1; D may be TRBD1 (5 bases). CDR3 length: 15 residues. Trimming left V 1 base short and J 4 bases short, with 14 bases between. The V gene's germline CDR1 is SGHRS and CDR2 YFSETQ. As DNA, the CDR3 is TGCGCCAGCAGCTTGACTCAGACCGGGGGCACTGAAGCTTTCTTT. Translated: CASSLTQTGGTEAFF.

J is TRBJ1-1 and V is TRBV29-1, with 9 bases lining up with TRBD1. The CDR3 covers 13 residues. CDR1 SQVTM and CDR2 ANQGSEA come from the germline V gene. V dropped 5 bases and J dropped 5; count of bases not matched to a gene: 6. The CDR3 protein is CSVSGQGITEAFF. DNA of the CDR3: TGCAGCGTTAGTGGACAGGGGATTACTGAAGCTTTCTTT. The full variable domain, with the rest looked up from reference TRBV29-1 and TRBJ1-1, is SAVISQKPSRDICQRGTSLTIQCQVDSQVTMMFWYRQQPGQSLTLIATANQGSEATYESGFVIDKFPISRPNLTFSTLTVSNMSPEDSSIYLCSVSGQGITEAFFGQGTRLTVV.

As to this clone: The sample carries other DNA sequences with the same CDR3. The genes are TRBV29-1 and TRBJ2-7, with D perhaps matching TRBD1 or TRBD2 (5 bases each). Germline lookup yields CDR1 SQVTM and CDR2 ANQGSEA. This CDR3 contains 12 residues. V shed 4 bases and J shed 4 bases, with 11 bases lying between them. The CDR3 DNA follows: TGCAGCGTTGGGCCAGGGAGTTACGAGCAGTACTTC. Translating gives CSVGPGSYEQYF.

The chain joins TRBV2 to TRBJ1-3, with TRBD1 as a possible D gene (5 bases). Germline CDR1 reads SNHLY; CDR2 reads FYNNEI. V was pared by 8 bases and J by 1 base, with 6 bases between. CDR3 size: 12 residues. This chain's CDR3 is CASGGSGNTIYF. CDR3 DNA sequence: TGTGCCAGCGGGGGTTCTGGAAACACCATATATTTT.

This clone was detected only a few times. The V gene is TRBV11-2, the J gene TRBJ1-1; possibly TRBD1 for D (6 bases). The CDR3 is 13 residues long. The germline V and J ends were trimmed by 2 bases and 5 bases, with 9 bases remaining between them. Per germline, CDR1 SGHAT and CDR2 FQNNGV. CDR3 in DNA: TGTGCCAGCAGCTTAACAGGGAAAACTGAAGCTTTCTTT. This sequence encodes CASSLTGKTEAFF.

This clone was picked up a small number of times. The rearrangement uses TRBV19 and TRBJ2-3, with TRBD2 identical over 7 bases. The germline V gene encodes CDR1 LNHDA and CDR2 SQIVND (reference sequence). The junction had 7 bases not matched to a gene; V was cut back by 3 bases and J by 4 bases. The CDR3 consists of 15 residues. CDR3 loop: CASSMGGVVADTQYF. The CDR3 DNA reads as TGTGCCAGTAGTATGGGAGGGGTCGTCGCAGATACGCAGTATTTT.

This clone was seen more than once but under ten times. The gene calls are TRBV7-9 and TRBJ2-5; D is possibly TRBD2 (5 bases). Trimming removed 5 bases from V and 1 base from J, with 11 bases in between. This CDR3 contains 14 residues. Germline CDR1 and CDR2: SEHNR and FQNEAQ (reference sequence). The CDR3 DNA reads as TGTGCCAGCAGCAAAAGCGGTACCCAAGAGACCCAGTACTTC. This codes for CASSKSGTQETQYF.

The gene calls are TRBV2 and TRBJ2-2, with D hard to call. Germline assignment: CDR1 SNHLY and CDR2 FYNNEI. CDR3 size: 13 residues. The V end was cut by 2 bases, the J end by 4 bases, with 5 bases between. The DNA of the CDR3 is TGTGCCAGCAGTGAACTATTCACCGGGGAGCTGTTTTTT. Translating it yields CASSELFTGELFF.

CDR3 loop: CASSPGVFDDYEQYF. The CDR3 DNA reads TGTGCCAGCAGTCCAGGGGTATTCGACGACTACGAGCAGTACTTC. V usage is TRBV5-6 and J usage is TRBJ2-7, with D perhaps matching TRBD1 (6 bases). V gave up 5 bases and J gave up 3 bases, with 18 bases separating them. This CDR3 has 15 residues. Germline V gene lookup returns CDR1 SGHDT and CDR2 YYEEEE. The variable domain in full, completed from reference TRBV5-6 and TRBJ2-7, reads DAGVTQSPTHLIKTRGQQVTLRCSPKSGHDTVSWYQQALGQGPQFIFQYYEEEERQRGNFPDRFSGHQFPNYSSELNVNALLLGDSALYLCASSPGVFDDYEQYFGPGTRLTVT.

This clone was picked up one time. The chain couples TRBV5-1 to TRBJ2-2; D unresolved. This CDR3 is 15 amino acids long. Germline CDR1 SGHRS, CDR2 YFSETQ. V was clipped by 0 bases and J by 7 bases, with 13 bases between them. The chain's CDR3 is CASSLGTLANGELFF. CDR3 DNA sequence: TGCGCCAGCAGCTTGGGGACCCTGGCAAACGGGGAGCTGTTTTTT.